This T cell receptor beta chain was identified in a study of regulatory T cells in long-lasting Graves disease. Across the study: Graves' patients (newly diagnosed) had been on antithyroid drugs under 3 months. Study-wide findings and caveats: Analyses excluded thyroid tissue, covering peripheral blood alone. Persistent disease was associated with favored TRBV28 usage and with favored use of TRBJ1-2 and TRBJ2-5.

This clonotype has ten or more counts. The antigen is not known. Arm-PCR of CDR3 regions and iRepertoire HTBI primers were used to build TCR beta libraries. TCRdb used MiXCR to reprocess the multiplex PCR reads, holding one entry per CDR3 protein. Here the sample spans 500,000 or so distinct CDR3 sequences, more than 15% being singletons. The length of the CDR3 is 13 residues. CDR1 and CDR2 from the germline V gene are MDHEN and SYDVKM. Trimming left V 8 bases short and J 3 bases short, with 13 bases between. The time point was: newly diagnosed GD, antithyroid drugs for less than 3 months. Making the TCR library involved RNA that had been extracted from PBMCs. The same data also contributed to another study, on T cells in Graves' hyperthyroidism and ophthalmopathy.

The chain carries TRBV28 and TRBJ1-2; no clear D gene. This clonotype was sampled from a middle-aged woman with Graves disease. The sample consisted of peripheral blood mononuclear cells (PBMCs), taken at new diagnosis, from a patient treated with antithyroid drugs. CDR3 in DNA: TGTGCCAGCCTTCAGGTCCCGGACTATGGCTACACCTTC. Protein product: CASLQVPDYGYTF.